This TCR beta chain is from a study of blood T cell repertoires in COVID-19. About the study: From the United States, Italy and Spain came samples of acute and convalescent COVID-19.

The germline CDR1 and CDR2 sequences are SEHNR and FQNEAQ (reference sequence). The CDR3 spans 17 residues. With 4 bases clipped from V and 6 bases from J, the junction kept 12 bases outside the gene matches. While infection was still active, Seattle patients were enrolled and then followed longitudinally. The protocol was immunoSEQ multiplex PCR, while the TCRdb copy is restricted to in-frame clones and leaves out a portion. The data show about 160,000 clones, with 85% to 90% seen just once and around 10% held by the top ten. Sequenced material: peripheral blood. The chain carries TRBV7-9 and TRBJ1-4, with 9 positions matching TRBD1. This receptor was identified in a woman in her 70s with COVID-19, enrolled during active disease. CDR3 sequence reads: CASSSYLPRDRDEKLFF. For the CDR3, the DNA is TGTGCCAGCAGCTCATACCTACCCCGGGACAGGGATGAAAAACTGTTTTTT.